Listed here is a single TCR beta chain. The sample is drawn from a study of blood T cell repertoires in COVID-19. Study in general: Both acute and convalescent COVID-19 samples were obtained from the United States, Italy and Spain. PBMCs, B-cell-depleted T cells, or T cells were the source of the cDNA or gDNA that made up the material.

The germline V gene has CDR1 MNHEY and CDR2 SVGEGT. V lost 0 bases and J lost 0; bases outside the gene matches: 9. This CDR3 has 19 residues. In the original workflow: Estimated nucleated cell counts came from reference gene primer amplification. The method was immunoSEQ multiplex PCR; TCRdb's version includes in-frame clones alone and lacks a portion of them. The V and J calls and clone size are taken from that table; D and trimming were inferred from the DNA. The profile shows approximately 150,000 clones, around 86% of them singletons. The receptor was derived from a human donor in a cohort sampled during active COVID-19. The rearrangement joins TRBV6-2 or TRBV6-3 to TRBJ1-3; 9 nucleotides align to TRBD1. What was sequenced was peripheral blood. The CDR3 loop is CASSYSTGGVLVSGNTIYF. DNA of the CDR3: TGTGCCAGCAGTTACTCGACAGGGGGTGTATTGGTCTCTGGAAACACCATATATTTT.